The 9 T cell receptor beta chains in this list originate from one sample, sequenced in a study of T cell repertoires in cytomegalovirus infection. One entry per CDR3 protein, called by TCRdb with MiXCR from the reads. The table shows about a million distinct CDR3 sequences, with roughly a third occurring only once. No antigens are known for them. This specimen was cultured CD8+ T cells from PBMCs, taken from culture after CMV antigen stimulation. Receptors originate from a human donor in good health (CMV status not recorded). Some clones in this sample may be carry-over from other donors' samples.

This clonotype was detected only once. This may be a read error, as it is one base from a much larger clone. This rearrangement joins TRBV7-3 to TRBJ1-1; D is unresolved. Germline values: CDR1 SGHTA, CDR2 FQGTGA. This CDR3 has 13 amino acids. This chain's CDR3 is CVSSDESTVEAFF. For the CDR3, the DNA is TGTGTCAGCAGTGATGAAAGTACCGTTGAAGCTTTCTTT.

The table lists this clonotype with a few counts. V gene TRBV2 combines with J gene TRBJ2-3; D is possibly TRBD2 (6 bases). CDR3 length: 17 amino acids. CDR1 SNHLY and CDR2 FYNNEI come from the germline V gene. V dropped 0 bases and J dropped 0 bases, with 13 bases sitting between them. CDR3 sequence reads: CASSEALGTESTDTQYF. The DNA of the CDR3 is TGTGCCAGCAGTGAAGCGCTTGGGACTGAAAGCACAGATACGCAGTATTTT.

V and J are TRBV15 and TRBJ2-7; 7 nucleotides agree with TRBD2. Trimming cost V 0 bases and J 4 bases; bases outside gene matches: 6. Germline CDR1 is LNHNV and CDR2 is YYDKDF (reference sequence). The CDR3 spans 15 residues. DNA for the CDR3: TGTGCCACCAGCAGAGATCTAGCGGACCTTTACGAGCAGTACTTC. Its translation: CATSRDLADLYEQYF.

This clonotype has only one observation. The chain uses TRBV7-9 and TRBJ1-6; D is uncertain. CDR3 length: 15 residues. V lost 1 base and J 3 bases, leaving 7 bases between the germline ends. Germline assignment: CDR1 SEHNR and CDR2 FQNEAQ (reference sequence). Here the CDR3 reads CASSLVQSYNSPLHF. CDR3 nucleotides: TGTGCCAGCAGCTTAGTTCAGAGCTATAATTCACCCCTCCACTTT.

The gene calls are TRBV2 and TRBJ2-3; D is perhaps TRBD1 (7 bases). The CDR3 runs to 16 residues. V lost 4 bases to trimming and J lost 2 bases, with 16 bases between them. In germline, CDR1 is SNHLY, CDR2 FYNNEI. The CDR3 region has the DNA TGTGCCAGCAGTGCCTATGGAGGGGGCTACACAGATACGCAGTATTTT. Encoded protein: CASSAYGGGYTDTQYF.

This CDR3 is CASSYSRAPGTYEQYV. CDR3 coding DNA: TGTGCCAGCAGTTACTCCCGGGCCCCGGGCACCTACGAGCAGTACGTC. V usage is TRBV6-6 and J usage is TRBJ2-7; no clear D gene. The CDR3 spans 16 residues. Trimming removed 0 bases from V and 2 bases from J, with 14 bases in between. Per germline, CDR1 MNHNY and CDR2 SVGAGI (reference sequence).

This clonotype was picked up many times. V usage is TRBV7-2 and J usage is TRBJ2-7; 9 bases match TRBD2. This CDR3 comprises 16 residues. Germline assignment: CDR1 SGHTA and CDR2 FQGNSA. V shed 5 bases, J shed 5 bases, and the junction held 13 bases outside the gene matches. For the CDR3, the DNA is TGTGCCAGCAGCACCTCCGGGACTAGCCCTCCCGACGAGCAGTACTTC. Amino acids: CASSTSGTSPPDEQYF.

This clonotype was counted between two and nine times. This chain links TRBV10-3 with TRBJ1-2; 7 nucleotides agree with TRBD1. From germline, CDR1 is ENHRY and CDR2 SYGVKD. J lost 3 bases, V lost 10 bases, and 17 bases had no gene match. The CDR3 totals 16 residues. This CDR3 reads CATIAHPTGRDYGYTF. The CDR3, as DNA: TGTGCCACTATCGCCCACCCGACAGGGCGGGACTATGGCTACACCTTC.

In its sample, this clonotype was seen many times. This chain uses TRBV12-3 or TRBV12-4 with TRBJ1-5; D unclear. The CDR3 totals 15 residues. The germline V and J ends were trimmed by 6 bases and 1 base, with 13 bases remaining between them. The CDR3 loop is CASSAWGYSNQPQHF. The CDR3 DNA reads as TGTGCCAGCAGCGCCTGGGGATACAGCAATCAGCCCCAGCATTTT.